This T cell receptor (beta chain) is drawn from a study of human T cells and chemical hapten exposure. For the study at large: Donors were sensitized with 2% DPC on the upper inner arm. DPC 0.01% went on the upper back by patch test, with reading at 6 days. Study results and limitations: Significantly greater numbers of large CDR3 similarity clusters came from expanded TCRs than from controls.

Unique molecular identifiers were linked by the library to individual cDNA molecules. Each CDR3 protein gets one entry after TCRdb re-called the RACE reads with MiXCR. Of 95,000 or so distinct CDR3 sequences listed, 11% are singletons. Germline-derived CDR1 and CDR2 are MDHEN and SYDVKM. The length of the CDR3 is 15 residues. Unmatched junction bases numbered 5, after V lost 1 base and J lost 4 bases. A few counts support this clonotype. The antigen is unknown. Time point noted: patch test 2, 6 weeks after DPC sensitization. Treatment: therapeutic diphenylcyclopropenone sensitization with weekly scalp DPC.

This specimen was whole blood, taken in connection with sensitization to the hapten diphenylcyclopropenone (DPC). The chain links TRBV28 to TRBJ1-1; TRBD1 matches at 8 bases. The clonotype comes from a woman aged 40 to 50 with alopecia areata. Some clones in this sample may be carry-over from other donors' samples. The CDR3 sequence: CASSLSRGLGTEAFF. The CDR3 DNA sequence: TGTGCCAGCAGTTTATCCAGGGGGCTCGGCACTGAAGCTTTCTTT.